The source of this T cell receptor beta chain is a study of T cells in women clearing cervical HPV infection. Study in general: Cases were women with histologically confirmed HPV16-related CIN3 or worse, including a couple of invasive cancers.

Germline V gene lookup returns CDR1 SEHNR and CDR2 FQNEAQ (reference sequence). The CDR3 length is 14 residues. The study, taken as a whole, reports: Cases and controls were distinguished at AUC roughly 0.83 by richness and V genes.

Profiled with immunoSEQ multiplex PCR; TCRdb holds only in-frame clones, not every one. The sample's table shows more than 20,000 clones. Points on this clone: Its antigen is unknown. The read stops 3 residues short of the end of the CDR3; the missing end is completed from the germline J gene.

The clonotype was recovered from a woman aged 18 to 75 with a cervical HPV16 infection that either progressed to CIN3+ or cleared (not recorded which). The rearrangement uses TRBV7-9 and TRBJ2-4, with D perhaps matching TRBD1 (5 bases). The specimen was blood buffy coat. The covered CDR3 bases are TGTGCCAGCAGCCCCCCACAGGTTAACTATGGT. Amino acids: CASSPPQVNYG. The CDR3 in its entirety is CASSPPQVNYGQYF.